This TCR beta chain stems from a study of cytomegalovirus exposure and HLA in healthy donors. Study outcomes and limitations: Cytomegalovirus association was listed for 164 TCR beta chains. Analyzed later, association rates of TCRs varied across HLA loci, with DRB1 most and HLA-C fewest.

This clone was seen more than once but under ten times. The antigen is undetermined. PCR involved 60 Vbeta and 13 Jbeta primers. Profiled with immunoSEQ multiplex PCR; TCRdb holds only in-frame clones, not every one. The sample lists 100,000 to 150,000 clones; about 78% were seen once. There are 14 residues in the CDR3. The V end was cut by 5 bases, the J end by 8 bases, with 16 bases between. The germline CDR1 and CDR2 sequences are SNHLY and FYNNEI. The sample taken for sequencing was PBMCs. This receptor was identified in a female donor in good health and CMV-seronegative. This chain joins TRBV2 and TRBJ1-3, with TRBD1 as a possible D gene (6 bases). The DNA of the CDR3 is TGTGCCAGCAGTCTTTCAGGGGCGGGGGACACCATATATTTT. Encoded protein: CASSLSGAGDTIYF.